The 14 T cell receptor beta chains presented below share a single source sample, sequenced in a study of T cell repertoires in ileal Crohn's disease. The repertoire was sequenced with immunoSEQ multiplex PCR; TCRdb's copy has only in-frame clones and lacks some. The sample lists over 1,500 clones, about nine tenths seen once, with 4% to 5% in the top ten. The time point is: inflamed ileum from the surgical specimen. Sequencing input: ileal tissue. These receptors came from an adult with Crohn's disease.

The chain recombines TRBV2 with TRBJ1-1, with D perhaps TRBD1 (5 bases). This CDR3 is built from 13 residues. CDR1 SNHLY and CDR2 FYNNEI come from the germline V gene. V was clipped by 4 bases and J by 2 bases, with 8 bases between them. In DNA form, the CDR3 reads TGTGCCAGCAGTGGGCAGGGTAACACTGAAGCTTTCTTT. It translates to CASSGQGNTEAFF.

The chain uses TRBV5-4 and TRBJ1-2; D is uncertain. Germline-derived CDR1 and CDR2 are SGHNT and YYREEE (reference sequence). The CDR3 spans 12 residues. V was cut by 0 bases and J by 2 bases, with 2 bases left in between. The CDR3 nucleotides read TGTGCCAGCAGCTTGGACAACTATGGCTACACCTTC. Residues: CASSLDNYGYTF. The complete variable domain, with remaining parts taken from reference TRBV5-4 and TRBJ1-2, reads ETGVTQSPTHLIKTRGQQVTLRCSSQSGHNTVSWYQQALGQGPQFIFQYYREEENGRGNFPPRFSGLQFPNYSSELNVNALELDDSALYLCASSLDNYGYTFGSGTRLTVV.

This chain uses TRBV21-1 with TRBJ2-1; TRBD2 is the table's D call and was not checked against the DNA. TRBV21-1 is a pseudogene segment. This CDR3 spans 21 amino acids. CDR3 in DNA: TGTGCCAGCAGCAACCCCAGGTGGCGTAGCGGGAGAGAGGTATGGACAATTTCGCAGTTCTTC. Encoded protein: CASSNPRWRSGREVWTISQFF.

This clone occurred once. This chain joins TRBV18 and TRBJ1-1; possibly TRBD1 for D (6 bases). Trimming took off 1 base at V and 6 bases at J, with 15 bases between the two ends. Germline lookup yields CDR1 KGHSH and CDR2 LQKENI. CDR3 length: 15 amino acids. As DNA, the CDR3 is TGTGCCAGCTCACCACGGGCAGGGGACTACGCTGAAGCTTTCTTT. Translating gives CASSPRAGDYAEAFF. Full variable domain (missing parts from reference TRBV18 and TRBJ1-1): NAGVMQNPRHLVRRRGQEARLRCSPMKGHSHVYWYRQLPEEGLKFMVYLQKENIIDESGMPKERFSAEFPKEGPSILRIQQVVRGDSAAYFCASSPRAGDYAEAFFGQGTRLTVV.

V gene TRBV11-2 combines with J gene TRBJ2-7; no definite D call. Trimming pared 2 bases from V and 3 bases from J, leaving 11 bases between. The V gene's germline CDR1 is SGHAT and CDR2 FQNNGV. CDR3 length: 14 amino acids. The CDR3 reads CASSLRWAVYEQYF. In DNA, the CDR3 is TGTGCCAGCAGCTTAAGGTGGGCAGTCTACGAGCAGTACTTC.

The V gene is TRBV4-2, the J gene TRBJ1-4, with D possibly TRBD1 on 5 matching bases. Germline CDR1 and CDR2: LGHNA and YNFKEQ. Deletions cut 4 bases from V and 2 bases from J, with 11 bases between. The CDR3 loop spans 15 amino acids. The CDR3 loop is CASSLKTDTNEKLFF. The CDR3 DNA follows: TGTGCCAGCAGCCTTAAGACAGATACTAATGAAAAACTGTTTTTT.

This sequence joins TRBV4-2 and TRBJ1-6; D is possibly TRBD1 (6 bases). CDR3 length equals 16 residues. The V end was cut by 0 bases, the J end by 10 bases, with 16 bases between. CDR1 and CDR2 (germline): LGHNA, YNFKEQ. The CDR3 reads CASSQDGQGFASPLHF. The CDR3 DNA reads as TGTGCCAGCAGCCAAGACGGGCAGGGGTTTGCATCACCCCTCCACTTT.

CDR3 protein: CASSGRGVNTEAFF. CDR3 nucleotide sequence: TGCGCCAGCAGCGGTAGGGGGGTGAACACTGAAGCTTTCTTT. This sequence joins TRBV5-1 and TRBJ1-1; D possibly corresponds to TRBD1 (6 bases). The CDR3 is 14 amino acids. Trimming pared 4 bases from V and 0 bases from J, leaving 10 bases between. Germline lookup yields CDR1 SGHRS and CDR2 YFSETQ. Full variable domain (rest looked up from reference TRBV5-1 and TRBJ1-1): KAGVTQTPRYLIKTRGQQVTLSCSPISGHRSVSWYQQTPGQGLQFLFEYFSETQRNKGNFPGRFSGRQFSNSRSEMNVSTLELGDSALYLCASSGRGVNTEAFFGQGTRLTVV.

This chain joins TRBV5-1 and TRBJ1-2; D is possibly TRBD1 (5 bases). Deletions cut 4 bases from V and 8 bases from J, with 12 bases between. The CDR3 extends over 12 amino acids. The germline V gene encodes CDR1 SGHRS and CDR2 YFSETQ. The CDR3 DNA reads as TGCGCCAGCAGCGCGGGGACGGCCGGCTACACCTTC. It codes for CASSAGTAGYTF.

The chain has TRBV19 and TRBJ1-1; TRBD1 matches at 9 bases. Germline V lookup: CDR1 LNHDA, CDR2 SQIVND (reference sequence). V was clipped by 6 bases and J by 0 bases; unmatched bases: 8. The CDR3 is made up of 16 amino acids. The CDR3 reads CASRLPGQGLNTEAFF. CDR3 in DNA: TGTGCCAGTAGGCTCCCGGGACAGGGCTTGAACACTGAAGCTTTCTTT.

CDR3 in amino acids: CASKVTDRLSYEQYF. The CDR3 DNA follows: TGCGCCAGCAAGGTGACGGACAGGCTCTCCTACGAGCAGTACTTC. The V and J genes are TRBV5-1 and TRBJ2-7, with TRBD1 identical over 7 bases. Trimming removed 6 bases from V and 0 bases from J; junction bases left unmatched: 9. Looked up from germline, CDR1 is SGHRS and CDR2 is YFSETQ. This CDR3 is 15 amino acids long.

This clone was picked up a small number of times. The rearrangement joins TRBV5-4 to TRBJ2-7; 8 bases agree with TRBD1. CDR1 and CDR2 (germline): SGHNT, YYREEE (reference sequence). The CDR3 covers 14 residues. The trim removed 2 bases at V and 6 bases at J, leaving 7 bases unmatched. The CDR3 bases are TGTGCCAGCAGCTTAGGGCAGGGGGCGTCCGAGCAGTACTTC. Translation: CASSLGQGASEQYF.

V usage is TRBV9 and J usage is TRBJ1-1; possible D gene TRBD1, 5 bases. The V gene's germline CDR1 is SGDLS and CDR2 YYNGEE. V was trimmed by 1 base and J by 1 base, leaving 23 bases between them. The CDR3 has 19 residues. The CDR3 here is CASSVNPLNGGGRNTEAFF. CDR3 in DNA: TGTGCCAGCAGCGTAAACCCACTGAACGGCGGGGGAAGGAACACTGAAGCTTTCTTT.

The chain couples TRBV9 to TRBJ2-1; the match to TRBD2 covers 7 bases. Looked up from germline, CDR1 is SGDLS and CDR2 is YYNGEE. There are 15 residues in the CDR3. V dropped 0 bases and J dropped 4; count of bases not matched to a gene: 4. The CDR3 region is CASSVGQGGYNEQFF. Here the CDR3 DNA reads TGTGCCAGCAGCGTAGGTCAGGGAGGGTACAATGAGCAGTTCTTC.